The sample holds one count of the clone carrying this T cell receptor (beta chain). CDR3 size: 15 residues. Germline V lookup: CDR1 MGHRA, CDR2 YSYEKL. The germline V and J ends were trimmed by 0 bases and 5 bases, with 13 bases remaining between them. This record belongs to a study of blood T cell repertoires in COVID-19. Whole-study context: Researchers got acute and convalescent COVID-19 samples from the United States, Italy and Spain. From T cells, B-cell-depleted T cells, or PBMCs came the material, which was cDNA or gDNA.

As processed by the authors: Amplification of reference gene primers provided the estimated nucleated cell counts. Assay used: immunoSEQ multiplex PCR; TCRdb lists only in-frame clones, some missing. The V and J calls and clone size are taken from that table; D and trimming were inferred from the DNA. The sample lists tens of thousands of clones; approximately 90% were seen once. Sequences were obtained from peripheral blood. The chain is built from TRBV4-1 and TRBJ2-5; D gene ambiguous. The TCR sequence derives from a human donor in a cohort sampled during active COVID-19. CDR3 DNA sequence: TGCGCCAGCAGCCAAGATCCGCTAAGCGCGGAGACCCAGTACTTC. Residues: CASSQDPLSAETQYF.